The rows below give T cell receptor beta chains drawn from one sample of a study of shared T cell receptors in the human thymus. TCRdb's copy holds only in-frame clones and misses some; the assay was immunoSEQ multiplex PCR. The sample comprises over 650,000 clones, around 87% of which are singletons, and about 0.0094% rests with the top ten. This same sample was also taken into another study, of human thymus T cells.

Source material: thymocytes. These receptor sequences come from a boy younger than two with a congenital heart defect. Each CDR3 is given with its conserved first and last residue. The D gene is left open where the match is weak. Size tells how often a clone was seen (once, few, many) or the class of an expanded clone, and some rows leave it out.

V gene	D gene	clone size	J gene	CDR3 DNA	CDR3 protein
TRBV5-1	-	-	TRBJ2-5	TGCGCCAGCAGCTCCCCGACATTTGGGGAGACCCAGTACTTC	CASSSPTFGETQYF
TRBV25-1	TRBD1	-	TRBJ1-3	TGTGCCACATCTGGGACAGGGGCGCCTGGAAACACCATATATTTT	CATSGTGAPGNTIYF
TRBV11-2	TRBD1	-	TRBJ1-4	TGTGCCAGCAGCCCGCCAGGGGGGTCGTATGAAAAACTGTTTTTT	CASSPPGGSYEKLFF
TRBV9	TRBD1	-	TRBJ2-5	TGTGCCAGCAGCGTAAAAGGAGGACAGGGGACCTCCAGAGAGACCCAGTACTTC	CASSVKGGQGTSRETQYF
TRBV15	-	-	TRBJ2-7	TGTGCCACCAGCAGAGACAGGGACGAGCAGTACTTC	CATSRDRDEQYF
TRBV10-3	-	-	TRBJ2-3	TGTGCCATCAGTGGACGTTCGGCGGGCACAGATACGCAGTATTTT	CAISGRSAGTDTQYF
TRBV4-2	TRBD2	-	TRBJ2-3	TGTGCCAGCAGCCAAGCGCCCTCTAGCGGGGCGCACACAGATACGCAGTATTTT	CASSQAPSSGAHTDTQYF
TRBV30	TRBD1	-	TRBJ1-5	TGTGCCTGGAGTGTACAGGGGGTTTTCAATCAGCCCCAGCATTTT	CAWSVQGVFNQPQHF
TRBV9	TRBD2	-	TRBJ2-1	TGTGCCAGCAGCGTAGAGTGGACTCTAGCGGGTACCTACAATGAGCAGTTCTTC	CASSVEWTLAGTYNEQFF
TRBV7-9	-	once	TRBJ2-1	TGTGCCAGCAGCCCAACCACAGGTCACTACAATGAGCAGTTCTTC	CASSPTTGHYNEQFF
TRBV6-5	-	-	TRBJ2-3	TGTGCCTGTGGACTCAAGGTGTCGGACACAGATACGCAGTATTTT	CACGLKVSDTDTQYF
TRBV9	TRBD1	-	TRBJ1-2	TGTGCCAGCAGCGGGGCCCAAGGCAGGGGGCTCCAGGGCTACACCTTC	CASSGAQGRGLQGYTF
TRBV28	TRBD1	-	TRBJ2-7	TGTGCCAGCAGCCGGCCAAGGACAGGGGCCTACGAGCAGTACTTC	CASSRPRTGAYEQYF
TRBV28	-	-	TRBJ2-5	TGTGCCAGCACTGGGCCAACCTCAGAACCCCAAGAGACCCAGTACTTC	CASTGPTSEPQETQYF
TRBV5-1	TRBD2	once	TRBJ2-5	TGCGCCAGCAGCCCGGGACTAGCGGGAGGAGAGACCCAGTACTTC	CASSPGLAGGETQYF
TRBV29-1	-	-	TRBJ2-1	TGCAGCGTTGAAGGGGGAGCGAGCTCCTACAATGAGCAGTTCTTC	CSVEGGASSYNEQFF
TRBV6-6	TRBD1	-	TRBJ1-5	TGTGCCAGCAGTCTGCCAGGGGGATATCAGCCCCAGCATTTT	CASSLPGGYQPQHF
TRBV19	TRBD2	-	TRBJ2-1	TGTGCCAGTAGTATCAGGCCGAGCGGGAGCGGTAGGGGGGGTGAGCAGTTCTTC	CASSIRPSGSGRGGEQFF
TRBV4-3	TRBD2	once	TRBJ2-1	TGCGCCAGCAGCCAAGACGCCATGACTAGCGGGAGAAATGAGCAGTTCTTC	CASSQDAMTSGRNEQFF
TRBV28	-	-	TRBJ1-5	TGTGCCAGCACCCTCGATCTGGCAGGAGGGAGCAATCAGCCCCAGCATTTT	CASTLDLAGGSNQPQHF
TRBV4-3	TRBD1	once	TRBJ1-2	TGCGCCAGCAGCCAAGACTTCACCGAACGGACAGGGGGCTGGGGTGGCTACACCTTC	CASSQDFTERTGGWGGYTF
TRBV7-2	-	-	TRBJ1-5	TGTGCCAGCAGCTTATGGCGGGATTATAGCAATCAGCCCCAGCATTTT	CASSLWRDYSNQPQHF
TRBV4-1	-	-	TRBJ2-3	TGCGCCAGCAGCCAAGGAATCCCACTAGAAACGCAGTATTTT	CASSQGIPLETQYF
TRBV14	TRBD1	-	TRBJ2-7	TGTGCCAGCAGCCCGCTCGGGACAGGGACCTACGAGCAGTACTTC	CASSPLGTGTYEQYF
TRBV9	-	-	TRBJ2-3	TGTGCCAGCAGCGGCCCCGACAGACCGATCACAGATACGCAGTATTTT	CASSGPDRPITDTQYF
TRBV15	-	once	TRBJ1-1	TGTGCCACCAGCAGAGACGGGGACACTCGAGGGGCCACTGAAGCTTTCTTT	CATSRDGDTRGATEAFF
TRBV10-3	TRBD2	few	TRBJ2-7	TGTGCCATCACTTCGGGAGGAACCTACGAGCAGTACTTC	CAITSGGTYEQYF
TRBV21-1	-	-	TRBJ2-1	TGTGCCAGCAGCAAAGGGGGTAGGGGCCACAATGAGCAGTTCTTC	CASSKGGRGHNEQFF
TRBV5-1	-	-	TRBJ1-2	TGCGCCAGCAGCTTGGGACCAGGGGACTATGGCTACACCTTC	CASSLGPGDYGYTF
TRBV5-1	TRBD2	-	TRBJ2-1	TGCGCCAGCAGCCCACGGACTAGCGGCAATGAGCAGTTCTTC	CASSPRTSGNEQFF
TRBV4-3	-	-	TRBJ2-6	TGCGCCAGCAGCCAAGATTTCACAGCCGGGGCCAACGTCCTGACTTTC	CASSQDFTAGANVLTF
TRBV5-1	-	-	TRBJ1-2	TGCGCCAGCAGTCCTAAGCCCTCGGACAGCTCTAACTATGGCTACACCTTC	CASSPKPSDSSNYGYTF
TRBV11-2	-	-	TRBJ1-1	TGTGCCAGCAGCTTCCGTAAGACAGGCTTTATGAACACTGAAGCTTTCTTT	CASSFRKTGFMNTEAFF
TRBV11-2	-	-	TRBJ1-2	TGTGCCAGCAGCTTAGATTACAGTAACTATGGCTACACCTTC	CASSLDYSNYGYTF
TRBV7-9	-	-	TRBJ2-7	TGTGCCAGCACCCCTCTGGACTCCTCCTACGAGCAGTACTTC	CASTPLDSSYEQYF
TRBV4-3	-	-	TRBJ1-1	TGCGCCAGCAGCCAAGCTCGAGGGCAGCCGTCGGGGACTGAAGCTTTCTTT	CASSQARGQPSGTEAFF
TRBV4-1	-	-	TRBJ1-1	TGCGCCAGCAGCCAAGTCAAACAGGGTTGGGGGAGCACTGAAGCTTTCTTT	CASSQVKQGWGSTEAFF
TRBV30	TRBD1	-	TRBJ1-4	TGTGCCTGGAGTGAGGGGGCGACAGGACTTGATGAAAAACTGTTTTTT	CAWSEGATGLDEKLFF
TRBV27	TRBD1	-	TRBJ1-6	TGTGCCAGCATTCGGGACAGGATACGGTCACCCCTCCACTTT	CASIRDRIRSPLHF
TRBV6-1	TRBD2	-	TRBJ2-6	TGTGCCAGCAGTGAAGCCGGGAGGCCGAGCTCTGGGGCCAACGTCCTGACTTTC	CASSEAGRPSSGANVLTF
TRBV30	TRBD2	few	TRBJ2-2	TGTGCCTGTATACCCAATAGCGGGAGGGCCGATGGGGACAACACCGGGGAGCTGTTTTTT	CACIPNSGRADGDNTGELFF
TRBV4-3	-	-	TRBJ2-7	TGCGCCAGCAGCCAAGAGAGATTAGCCTCCTACGAGCAGTACTTC	CASSQERLASYEQYF